This TCR beta chain was observed in a study of T cell repertoires in cytomegalovirus infection. As for the study in general: In the study, CMV epitopes included recently identified HLA-C-restricted and well-studied HLA-B-restricted ones. The public TCR beta signatures pointed to both CMV infection and matching HLA type. Study results and caveats: Public TCR beta family frequency separated CMV-and-HLA carriers, including in an independent cohort. In two of eight donors, the top clonotype was HLA-C-restricted CMV-specific.

A remark on this clonotype: Its target is not known.

The germline V gene encodes CDR1 SGHVS and CDR2 FNYEAQ. CDR3 length: 15 amino acids. V was trimmed by 3 bases and J by 0 bases, leaving 10 bases between them. Using its own MiXCR run on the reads, TCRdb lists one record per CDR3 protein. The table records about 900,000 distinct CDR3 sequences, around 30% of them present only once. The material was cultured CD8+ T cells from PBMCs, obtained from culture after CMV antigen stimulation. The J gene is TRBJ2-3, the V gene TRBV7-6; D may be TRBD2 (6 bases). This sequence originates from a human donor in good health (CMV status not recorded). Some clones in this sample may be carry-over from other donors' samples. Written as DNA, the CDR3 is TGTGCCAGCAGCTTCACGGGGGACAGCACAGATACGCAGTATTTT. Protein sequence: CASSFTGDSTDTQYF.